This paragraph covers one T cell receptor (beta chain) sequence. Its specificity is unknown. The record originates from a study of cytomegalovirus exposure and HLA in healthy donors. The study ran its PCR with 60 Vbeta and 13 Jbeta primers. Per the original data handling: The count from a later analysis was roughly 80 million unique TCR beta chains, 9 million to 12 million of them shared. The data were produced by immunoSEQ multiplex PCR, yet TCRdb's version contains in-frame clones alone and is incomplete. V, J and clone size are those of that table, while D and trimming were read from the DNA. The sample includes approximately 160,000 clones, 68% of them seen just once. Study findings and constraints: In terms of immune exposure information, only CMV serostatus was available. Versus the roughly 700-donor mean, an Asian-associated ancestry cluster reportedly showed fewer N-insertions in a later analysis. Researchers catalogued roughly 150 TCR beta chains as cytomegalovirus-associated.

The clonotype was recovered from a woman aged 40 to 49 in good health and CMV-seropositive. Sample: PBMCs.

CDR3: CATSGTGPYEQYF. The CDR3 DNA follows: TGTGCCACCTCCGGGACAGGACCATACGAGCAGTACTTC. This chain connects TRBV2 to TRBJ2-7; 8 nucleotides line up with TRBD1. Trimming cost V 10 bases and J 4 bases; bases outside gene matches: 9. This CDR3 has 13 residues. Looked up from germline, CDR1 is SNHLY and CDR2 is FYNNEI.